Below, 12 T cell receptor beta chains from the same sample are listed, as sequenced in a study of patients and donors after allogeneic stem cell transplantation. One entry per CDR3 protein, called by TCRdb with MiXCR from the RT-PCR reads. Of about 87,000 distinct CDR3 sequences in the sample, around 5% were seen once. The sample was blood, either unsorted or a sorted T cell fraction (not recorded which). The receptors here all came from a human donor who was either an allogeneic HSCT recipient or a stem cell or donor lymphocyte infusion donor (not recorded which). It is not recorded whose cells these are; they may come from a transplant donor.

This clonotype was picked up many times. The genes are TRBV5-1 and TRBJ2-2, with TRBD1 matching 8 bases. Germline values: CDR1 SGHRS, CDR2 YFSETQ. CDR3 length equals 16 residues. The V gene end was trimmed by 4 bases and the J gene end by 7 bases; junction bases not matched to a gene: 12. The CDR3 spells CASSLAGTGLVGELFF. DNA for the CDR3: TGCGCCAGCAGCCTGGCCGGGACAGGTCTTGTCGGGGAGCTGTTTTTT.

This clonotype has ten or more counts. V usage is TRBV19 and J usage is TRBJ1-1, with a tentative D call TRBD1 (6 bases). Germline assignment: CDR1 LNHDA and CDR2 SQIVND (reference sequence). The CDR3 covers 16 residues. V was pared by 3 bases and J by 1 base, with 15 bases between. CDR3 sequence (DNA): TGTGCCAGTAGTATGAGGCCACAGGGTGGGAACACTGAAGCTTTCTTT. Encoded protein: CASSMRPQGGNTEAFF.

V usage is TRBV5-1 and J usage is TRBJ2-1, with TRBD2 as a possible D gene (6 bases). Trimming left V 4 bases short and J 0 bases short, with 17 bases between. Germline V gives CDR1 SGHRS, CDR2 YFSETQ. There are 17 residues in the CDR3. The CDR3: CASSPGGTSASYNEQFF. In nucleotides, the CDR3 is TGCGCCAGCAGCCCTGGGGGGACGTCAGCCTCCTACAATGAGCAGTTCTTC.

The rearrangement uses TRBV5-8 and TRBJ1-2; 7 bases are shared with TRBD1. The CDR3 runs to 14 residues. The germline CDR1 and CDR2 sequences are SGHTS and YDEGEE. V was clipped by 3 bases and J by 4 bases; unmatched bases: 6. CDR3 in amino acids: CASSSRQGSYGYTF. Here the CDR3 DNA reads TGTGCCAGCAGCTCTAGACAGGGAAGCTATGGCTACACCTTC.

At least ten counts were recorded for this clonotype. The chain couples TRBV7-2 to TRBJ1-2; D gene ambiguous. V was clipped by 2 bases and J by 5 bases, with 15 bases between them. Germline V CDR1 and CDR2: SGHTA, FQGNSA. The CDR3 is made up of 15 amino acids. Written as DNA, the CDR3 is TGTGCCAGCAGCTTATTTGGGGTAGATATGTATGGCTACACCTTC. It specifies CASSLFGVDMYGYTF.

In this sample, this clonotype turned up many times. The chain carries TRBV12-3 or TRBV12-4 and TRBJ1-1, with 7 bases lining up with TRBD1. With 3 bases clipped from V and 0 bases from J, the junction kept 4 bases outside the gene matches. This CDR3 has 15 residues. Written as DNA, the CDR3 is TGTGCCAGCAGTTTCAGGGGGACTATGAACACTGAAGCTTTCTTT. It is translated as CASSFRGTMNTEAFF.

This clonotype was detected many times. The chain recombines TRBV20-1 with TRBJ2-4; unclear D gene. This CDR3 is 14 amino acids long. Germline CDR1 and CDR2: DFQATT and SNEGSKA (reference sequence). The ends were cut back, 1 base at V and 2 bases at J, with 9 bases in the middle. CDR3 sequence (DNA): TGCAGTGCTAGAGTACCCAACCCCAAAAACATTCAGTACTTC. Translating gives CSARVPNPKNIQYF.

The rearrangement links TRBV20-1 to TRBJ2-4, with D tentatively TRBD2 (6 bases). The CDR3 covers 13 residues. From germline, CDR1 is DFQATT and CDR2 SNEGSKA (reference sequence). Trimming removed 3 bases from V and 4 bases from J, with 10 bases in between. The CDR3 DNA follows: TGCAGTGCTAGCCTTGCGGGGAAAAACATTCAGTACTTC. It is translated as CSASLAGKNIQYF.

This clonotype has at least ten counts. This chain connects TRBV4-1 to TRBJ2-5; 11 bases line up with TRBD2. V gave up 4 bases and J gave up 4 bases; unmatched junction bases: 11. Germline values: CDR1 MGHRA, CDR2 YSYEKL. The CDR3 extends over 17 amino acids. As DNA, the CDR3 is TGCGCCAGCAGCCGAATCCCGACTAGCGGGAAGGGAGAGACCCAGTACTTC. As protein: CASSRIPTSGKGETQYF.

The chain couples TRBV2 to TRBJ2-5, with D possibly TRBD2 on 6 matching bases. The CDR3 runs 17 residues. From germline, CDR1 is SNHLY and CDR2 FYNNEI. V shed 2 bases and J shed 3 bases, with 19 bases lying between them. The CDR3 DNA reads TGTGCCAGCAGTGAATTCGGAGGGTTACTTTTCGAAGAGACCCAGTACTTC. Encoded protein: CASSEFGGLLFEETQYF. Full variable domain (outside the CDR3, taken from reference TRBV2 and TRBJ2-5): EPEVTQTPSHQVTQMGQEVILRCVPISNHLYFYWYRQILGQKVEFLVSFYNNEISEKSEIFDDQFSVERPDGSNFTLKIRSTKLEDSAMYFCASSEFGGLLFEETQYFGPGTRLLVL.

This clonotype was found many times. The CDR3 protein is CASSVRGLIRPTNSPLHF. DNA for the CDR3: TGTGCCAGCAGTGTAAGGGGCCTGATTCGCCCCACTAATTCACCCCTCCACTTT. The V gene is TRBV6-1, the J gene TRBJ1-6, with D possibly TRBD1 on 5 matching bases. V lost 4 bases, J lost 6 bases, and 22 bases lay in between. Germline CDR1 and CDR2: MNHNS and SASEGT. The CDR3 is made up of 18 amino acids.

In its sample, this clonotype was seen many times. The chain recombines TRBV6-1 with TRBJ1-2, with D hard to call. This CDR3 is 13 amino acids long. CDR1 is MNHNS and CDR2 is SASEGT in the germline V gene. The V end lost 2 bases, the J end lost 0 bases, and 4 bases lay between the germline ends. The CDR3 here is CASSEWANYGYTF. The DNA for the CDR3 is TGTGCCAGCAGTGAATGGGCTAACTATGGCTACACCTTC.